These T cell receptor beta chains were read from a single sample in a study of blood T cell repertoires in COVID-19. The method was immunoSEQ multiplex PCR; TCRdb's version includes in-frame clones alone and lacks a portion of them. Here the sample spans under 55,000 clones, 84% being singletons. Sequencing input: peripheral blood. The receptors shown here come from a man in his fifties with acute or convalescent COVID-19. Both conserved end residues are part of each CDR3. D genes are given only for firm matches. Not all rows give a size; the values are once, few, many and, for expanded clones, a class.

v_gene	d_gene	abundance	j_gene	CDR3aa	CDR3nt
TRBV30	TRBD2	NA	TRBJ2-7	CAWSLLAVDKSSYEQYF	TGTGCCTGGAGCCTGCTAGCGGTAGACAAAAGCTCCTACGAGCAGTACTTC
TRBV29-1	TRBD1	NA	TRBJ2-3	CSSRNTGTGGTDTQYF	TGCAGCTCACGAAATACCGGGACAGGGGGCACAGATACGCAGTATTTT
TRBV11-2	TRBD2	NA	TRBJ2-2	CASSLDGGANTGELFF	TGTGCCAGCAGCTTAGATGGGGGGGCGAACACCGGGGAGCTGTTTTTT
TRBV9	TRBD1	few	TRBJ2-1	CASSVVGTGVMNEQFF	TGTGCCAGCAGCGTAGTAGGGACAGGGGTTATGAATGAGCAGTTCTTC
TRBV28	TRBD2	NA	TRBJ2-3	CASSQGLAGAYFTDTQYF	TGTGCCAGCAGTCAAGGGCTAGCGGGAGCCTACTTCACAGATACGCAGTATTTT
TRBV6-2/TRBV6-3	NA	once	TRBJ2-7	CASSPQGAEQYF	TGTGCCAGCAGTCCGCAGGGTGCCGAGCAGTACTTC
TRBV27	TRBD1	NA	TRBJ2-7	CASSTTQGYPDYEQYF	TGTGCCAGCAGTACCACACAGGGGTACCCTGACTACGAGCAGTACTTC
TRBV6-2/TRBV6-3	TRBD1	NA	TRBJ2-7	CASSYGQGAFEQYF	TGTGCCAGCAGTTACGGGCAGGGGGCGTTCGAGCAGTACTTC
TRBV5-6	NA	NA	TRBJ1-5	CASSLTQGGQPQHF	TGTGCCAGCAGCTTGACTCAGGGTGGTCAGCCCCAGCATTTT
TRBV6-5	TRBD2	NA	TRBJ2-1	CASSRTSGRADEQFF	TGTGCCAGCAGCCGGACTAGCGGGAGGGCTGATGAGCAGTTCTTC
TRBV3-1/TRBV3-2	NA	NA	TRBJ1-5	CASSQGRGNQPQHF	TGTGCCAGCAGCCAAGGTCGCGGTAATCAGCCCCAGCATTTT
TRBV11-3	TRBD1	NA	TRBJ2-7	CASSLTGTAPSYEQYF	TGTGCCAGCAGCTTGACCGGGACAGCACCCTCCTACGAGCAGTACTTC
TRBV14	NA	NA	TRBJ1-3	CASSPSGWGLENTIYF	TGTGCCAGCAGCCCATCTGGGTGGGGGCTGGAAAACACCATATATTTT
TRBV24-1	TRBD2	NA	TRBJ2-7	CATSAPTSGAYEQYF	TGTGCCACCAGCGCCCCGACTAGCGGAGCCTACGAGCAGTACTTC
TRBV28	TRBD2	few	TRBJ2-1	CASGPRTSVGYNEQFF	TGTGCCAGCGGGCCGAGGACTAGCGTGGGTTACAATGAGCAGTTCTTC
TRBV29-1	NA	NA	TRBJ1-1	CSARHQGNTEAFF	TGCAGCGCCCGACACCAAGGGAACACTGAAGCTTTCTTT
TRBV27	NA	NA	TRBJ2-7	CASSFEPYPGYEQYF	TGTGCCAGCAGTTTCGAGCCTTACCCGGGCTACGAGCAGTACTTC
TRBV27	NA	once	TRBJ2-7	CASSAGRSSYEQYF	TGTGCCAGCAGTGCGGGACGGAGCTCCTACGAGCAGTACTTC
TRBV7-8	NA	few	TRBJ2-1	CASSSGQSLYNEQFF	TGTGCCAGCAGCTCCGGACAGAGTCTTTACAATGAGCAGTTCTTC
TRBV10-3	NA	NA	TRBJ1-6	CAISGGTGSPLHF	TGTGCCATCAGTGGAGGGACTGGTTCACCCCTCCACTTT
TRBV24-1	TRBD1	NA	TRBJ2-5	CATSDFGTGNQETQYF	TGTGCCACCAGTGATTTCGGGACAGGAAACCAAGAGACCCAGTACTTC
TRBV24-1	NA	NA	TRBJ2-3	CATSDLHFGGTDTQYF	TGTGCCACCAGTGATTTGCATTTCGGGGGTACAGATACGCAGTATTTT
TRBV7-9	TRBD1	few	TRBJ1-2	CASSPGQGTIGYTF	TGTGCCAGCAGCCCGGGACAGGGAACGATTGGCTACACCTTC
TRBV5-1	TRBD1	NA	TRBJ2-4	CASSLEGTGRGWDIQYF	TGCGCCAGCAGCTTGGAGGGGACAGGCCGTGGGTGGGACATTCAGTACTTC
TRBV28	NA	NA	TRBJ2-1	CASSFRAYGQRHNEQFF	TGTGCCAGCAGCTTTCGCGCTTACGGCCAGCGACACAATGAGCAGTTCTTC
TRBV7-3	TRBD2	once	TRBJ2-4	CASSLTGQREDIQYF	TGTGCCAGCAGCCTAACGGGACAGCGGGAGGACATTCAGTACTTC
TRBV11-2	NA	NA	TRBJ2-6	CASSRGGSYMTGANVLTF	TGTGCCAGCAGCAGAGGGGGATCGTACATGACTGGGGCCAACGTCCTGACTTTC
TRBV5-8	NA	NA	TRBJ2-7	CASSLSPGSYEQYF	TGTGCCAGCAGCTTGTCCCCAGGCAGCTACGAGCAGTACTTC
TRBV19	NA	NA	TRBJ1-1	CASSINLGTEAFF	TGTGCCAGTAGTATAAACCTCGGCACTGAAGCTTTCTTT
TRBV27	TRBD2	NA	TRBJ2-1	CASHWTSGNEQFF	TGTGCCAGCCACTGGACTAGCGGCAATGAGCAGTTCTTC
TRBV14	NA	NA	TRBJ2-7	CASSRTFASPSYF	TGTGCCAGCAGCCGAACTTTTGCCTCCCCGTCCTACTTC